The T cell receptor beta chain described here comes from a study of identical twins. Notes on this clonotype: Its antigen is currently unknown.

Points from the study as a whole: Invariant T cells like MAIT and iNKT could partly confound the zero-insertion analyses. Twins shared beta out-of-frame sequences in excess, but this excess was weaker. Out-of-frame alpha sequences common to twins exhibited an excess of low generation probability.

MiXCR, applied by TCRdb to the 5' RACE reads, yields one record per CDR3 protein. The sample lists some 1,700,000 distinct CDR3 sequences, about 31% occurring once. This receptor was taken from a newborn girl in good health. Source material: cord blood.

CDR3: CASKILGYEQYF. In DNA, the CDR3 is TGTGCCAGTAAAATCCTCGGGTACGAGCAGTACTTC. V gene TRBV19 combines with J gene TRBJ2-7, with D uncertain. CDR3 size: 12 residues. Germline V lookup: CDR1 LNHDA, CDR2 SQIVND (reference sequence). V shed 7 bases and J shed 4 bases, with 11 bases lying between them.